A single sample is the source of the 23 T cell receptor beta chains below, sequenced in a study of blood T cell repertoires in COVID-19. This table comes from immunoSEQ multiplex PCR, and its TCRdb copy is limited to in-frame clones, with some not included. The sample holds about 120,000 clones, approximately 82% seen once. The sample comprised peripheral blood. The receptor set was obtained from a woman between 50 and 59 years old with acute or convalescent COVID-19.

The chain employs TRBV6-6 and TRBJ2-2; 14 bases map to TRBD2. Germline CDR1 and CDR2: MNHNY and SVGAGI (reference sequence). This CDR3 has 17 residues. With V trimmed by 5 bases and J by 0 bases, 2 bases remained unmatched. CDR3 coding DNA: TGTGCCAGCAGTCGACTAGCGGGAGGGTCGAACACCGGGGAGCTGTTTTTT. The encoded protein is CASSRLAGGSNTGELFF.

This clone was seen more than once but under ten times. This chain's CDR3 is CASSPQEGGYTF. Here the CDR3 DNA reads TGTGCCAGCAGCCCACAGGAAGGTGGCTACACCTTC. The J gene is TRBJ1-2, the V gene TRBV3-1 (or the pseudogene TRBV3-2); D perhaps matches TRBD1 (5 bases). Trimming shortened V by 4 bases and J by 7 bases, and 10 bases separated the two germline ends. The CDR3 totals 12 residues. The germline CDR1 and CDR2 sequences are LGHDT and YNNKEL (reference sequence).

This clone came up a few times. The chain has TRBV5-1 and TRBJ2-6; D is undetermined. Germline V gives CDR1 SGHRS, CDR2 YFSETQ. Trimming stripped 3 bases from V and 2 bases from J, with 15 bases between. CDR3 length: 17 amino acids. The CDR3 DNA is TGCGCCAGCAGCTACGAAGTTTGGCGGCCTGGGGCCAACGTCCTGACTTTC. Protein: CASSYEVWRPGANVLTF.

The V gene is TRBV19, the J gene TRBJ1-3, with no clear D. Germline V gives CDR1 LNHDA, CDR2 SQIVND (reference sequence). The CDR3 runs 14 residues. Trimming took off 8 bases at V and 0 bases at J, with 11 bases between the two ends. This CDR3 reads CASHTPSSGNTIYF. DNA for the CDR3: TGTGCCAGTCACACACCGTCCTCTGGAAACACCATATATTTT.

This clone is medium-sized by share. Written as DNA, the CDR3 is TGTGCCAGCAGCCCCCTGAGTTGGTCCTACGAGCAGTACTTC. Its translation is CASSPLSWSYEQYF. V gene TRBV11-2 combines with J gene TRBJ2-7; no definite D call. V dropped 5 bases and J dropped 1 base, with 12 bases sitting between them. The CDR3 is 14 amino acids. Germline values: CDR1 SGHAT, CDR2 FQNNGV.

The rearrangement joins TRBV30 to TRBJ2-2, with 9 bases lining up with TRBD1. V lost 0 bases and J lost 6; bases outside the gene matches: 8. Germline-derived CDR1 and CDR2 are GTSNPN and SVGIG (reference sequence). This CDR3 spans 16 amino acids. The CDR3 region has the DNA TGTGCCTGGAGTGTACCGGGACAGGGAGATCCCGGGGAGCTGTTTTTT. Residues: CAWSVPGQGDPGELFF. The variable domain in full, with the rest retrieved from reference TRBV30 and TRBJ2-2, is SQTIHQWPATLVQPVGSPLSLECTVEGTSNPNLYWYRQAAGRGLQLLFYSVGIGQISSEVPQNLSASRPQDRQFILSSKKLLLSDSGFYLCAWSVPGQGDPGELFFGEGSRLTVL.

The count of this clone is one. The V and J genes are TRBV10-3 and TRBJ2-7; 9 bases align to TRBD1. The germline CDR1 and CDR2 sequences are ENHRY and SYGVKD. The CDR3 consists of 13 residues. With V trimmed by 6 bases and J by 6 bases, 6 bases remained unmatched. The CDR3 DNA reads as TGTGCCATCAGCGGCGCACAGGGGGCCGAGCAGTACTTC. Translated, it gives CAISGAQGAEQYF.

The chain joins TRBV29-1 to TRBJ1-2; D perhaps matches TRBD1 (6 bases). Trimming took off 6 bases at V and 12 bases at J, with 20 bases between the two ends. The CDR3 covers 12 residues. Germline lookup yields CDR1 SQVTM and CDR2 ANQGSEA. The CDR3 spells CSVRVNMGADTF. The CDR3 DNA follows: TGCAGCGTCCGGGTGAATATGGGGGCGGACACCTTC.

V and J are TRBV5-4 and TRBJ2-7; D possibly corresponds to TRBD2 (6 bases). Germline V lookup: CDR1 SGHNT, CDR2 YYREEE (reference sequence). Trimming pared 0 bases from V and 1 base from J, leaving 11 bases between. This CDR3 region has 15 residues. CDR3 in DNA: TGTGCCAGCAGCTTGGTAGGCGGGACGTCCTACGAGCAGTACTTC. Encoded protein: CASSLVGGTSYEQYF.

V usage is TRBV4-1 and J usage is TRBJ2-7; a weak D match, TRBD1 (5 bases). Between the trimmed V and J ends, which lost 1 base and 3 bases, there was a span of 16 bases. Germline CDR1 and CDR2: MGHRA and YSYEKL. The CDR3 totals 16 residues. CDR3 residues: CASSQGGRAEFYEQYF. The CDR3 bases are TGCGCCAGCAGCCAAGGTGGCAGGGCGGAATTCTACGAGCAGTACTTC.

As to this clone: The sample carries other DNA sequences with the same CDR3. The rearrangement uses TRBV6-1 and TRBJ1-5, with unresolved D. Between the trimmed V and J ends, which lost 3 bases and 6 bases, there was a span of 6 bases. The CDR3 runs 12 residues. Germline V gene lookup returns CDR1 MNHNS and CDR2 SASEGT. CDR3 protein: CASSERAQPQHF. For the CDR3, the DNA is TGTGCCAGCAGTGAGAGGGCTCAGCCCCAGCATTTT.

This clone was seen a few times. The chain employs TRBV2 and TRBJ1-2; D is ambiguous. Per the germline V gene, CDR1 is SNHLY and CDR2 is FYNNEI. CDR3 length equals 13 residues. Trimming pared 4 bases from V and 4 bases from J, leaving 10 bases between. CDR3 amino acids: CASSGEVSYGYTF. The CDR3, as DNA: TGTGCCAGCAGTGGAGAGGTCTCCTATGGCTACACCTTC.

J is TRBJ1-3 and V is TRBV19; 7 bases agree with TRBD1. Per germline, CDR1 LNHDA and CDR2 SQIVND (reference sequence). The CDR3 has 13 residues. Trimming cost V 10 bases and J 5 bases; bases outside gene matches: 8. The DNA of the CDR3 is TGTGCCACGAAGGGGGCGTTGAGAAACACCATATATTTT. Translated, it gives CATKGALRNTIYF.

This chain links TRBV3-1 (or the pseudogene TRBV3-2) with TRBJ2-5; the D gene is possibly TRBD2 (6 bases). The CDR3 totals 12 residues. The germline gives CDR1 LGHDT, CDR2 YNNKEL (reference sequence). Trimming took 7 bases from V and 7 from J, leaving 13 bases between them. The CDR3 here is CASTGDLGTQYF. The CDR3 DNA reads TGTGCCAGCACCGGGGACTTAGGGACCCAGTACTTC.

V and J are TRBV9 and TRBJ2-1; 7 bases match TRBD2. This CDR3 region has 15 residues. V lost 4 bases, J lost 7 bases, and 11 bases stayed unmatched. CDR1 and CDR2 from the germline V gene are SGDLS and YYNGEE. CDR3 region: CASSPQTYGGNEQFF. In DNA form, the CDR3 reads TGTGCCAGCAGCCCCCAGACCTACGGGGGGAATGAGCAGTTCTTC. Supplemented by reference TRBV9 and TRBJ2-1, the full variable domain reads DSGVTQTPKHLITATGQRVTLRCSPRSGDLSVYWYQQSLDQGLQFLIQYYNGEERAKGNILERFSAQQFPDLHSELNLSSLELGDSALYFCASSPQTYGGNEQFFGPGTRLTVL.

In its sample, this clone was seen once. The rearrangement uses TRBV9 and TRBJ1-1, with D maybe TRBD1 (6 bases). Trimming stripped 3 bases from V and 4 bases from J, with 10 bases between. Looked up from germline, CDR1 is SGDLS and CDR2 is YYNGEE. The CDR3 sequence is 13 residues long. This CDR3 is CASSATGFTEAFF. CDR3 nucleotides: TGTGCCAGCAGCGCTACAGGGTTCACTGAAGCTTTCTTT.

Turning to this clone: Other DNA sequences in this specimen translate into the identical CDR3. The chain combines TRBV3-1 (or the pseudogene TRBV3-2) with TRBJ2-5, with TRBD2 matching 13 bases. Germline CDR1 and CDR2: LGHDT and YNNKEL (reference sequence). V shed 4 bases, J shed 2 bases, and the junction held 1 base outside the gene matches. The CDR3 is 15 amino acids. CDR3 in DNA: TGTGCCAGCAGCCGACTAGCGGGAGGACAAGAGACCCAGTACTTC. It codes for CASSRLAGGQETQYF.

The chain combines TRBV6-5 with TRBJ1-5; D call uncertain. The V and J ends lost 7 bases and 5 bases respectively, with 15 bases between them. CDR1 is MNHEY and CDR2 is SVGAGI in the germline V gene. This CDR3 spans 14 amino acids. The CDR3 reads CASTVRSGYQPQHF. CDR3 nucleotides: TGTGCCAGCACCGTTCGCAGCGGATATCAGCCCCAGCATTTT.

The chain joins TRBV4-1 to TRBJ2-1, with D uncertain. The germline V and J ends were trimmed by 1 base and 5 bases, with 18 bases remaining between them. The CDR3 loop spans 17 amino acids. Per germline, CDR1 MGHRA and CDR2 YSYEKL. The DNA of the CDR3 is TGCGCCAGCAGCCAAGTAATCGGGTCCTTGGAAAACAATGAGCAGTTCTTC. Protein product: CASSQVIGSLENNEQFF.

This chain connects TRBV6-6 to TRBJ1-1, with 10 bases lining up with TRBD1. Germline loops: CDR1 MNHNY, CDR2 SVGAGI (reference sequence). The CDR3 is made up of 14 amino acids. Losses at the gene ends were 6 bases for V and 7 bases for J; bases not matched to a gene: 8. CDR3: CASRAGQGVGEAFF. In nucleotides, the CDR3 is TGTGCCAGCAGGGCCGGACAGGGGGTTGGTGAAGCTTTCTTT.

The chain has TRBV20-1 and TRBJ2-7, with 7 bases aligning to TRBD2. Trimming took 3 bases from V and 2 from J; bases not matched to a gene: 7. This CDR3 comprises 14 residues. CDR1 and CDR2 (germline): DFQATT, SNEGSKA (reference sequence). The CDR3 nucleotides read TGCAGTGCTAGTAGGCGGGAGTTCCCCTACGAGCAGTACTTC. This gives the protein CSASRREFPYEQYF.

The chain joins TRBV9 to TRBJ2-1; 11 bases line up with TRBD2. CDR3 length equals 16 residues. The V segment lost 4 bases and the J segment 7 bases; nucleotides outside the gene matches: 10. Germline values: CDR1 SGDLS, CDR2 YYNGEE. The DNA for the CDR3 is TGTGCCAGCAGCTCCATAGCGGGGGGGCCGCGGAATGAGCAGTTCTTC. Translated: CASSSIAGGPRNEQFF.

This chain connects TRBV9 to TRBJ1-1; 10 positions agree with TRBD1. The V gene's germline CDR1 is SGDLS and CDR2 YYNGEE. The ends lost 3 bases at V and 5 bases at J; junction bases unmatched: 4. This CDR3 region has 14 residues. The CDR3 DNA is TGTGCCAGCAGCGCAGACAGGGGGCGTACTGAAGCTTTCTTT. Its protein product is CASSADRGRTEAFF.